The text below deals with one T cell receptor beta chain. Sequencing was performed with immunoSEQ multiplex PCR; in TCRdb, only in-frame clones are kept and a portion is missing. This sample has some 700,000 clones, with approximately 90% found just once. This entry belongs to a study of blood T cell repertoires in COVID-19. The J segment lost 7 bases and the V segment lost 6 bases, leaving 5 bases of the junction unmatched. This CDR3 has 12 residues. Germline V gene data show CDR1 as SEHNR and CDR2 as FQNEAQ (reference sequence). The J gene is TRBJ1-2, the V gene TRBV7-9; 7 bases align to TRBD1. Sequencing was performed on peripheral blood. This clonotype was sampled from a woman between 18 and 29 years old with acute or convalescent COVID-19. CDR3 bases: TGTGCCAGCAGGAGTCAGGGGGTTGGCTACACCTTC. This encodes CASRSQGVGYTF.